This TCR beta chain is from a study of control samples from healthy donors and cancer patients. Produced via immunoSEQ multiplex PCR; TCRdb's table is partial and in-frame only. The sample holds 150,000 to 200,000 clones, around 90% seen once. The CDR3 is 15 residues long. With V trimmed by 4 bases and J by 5 bases, 5 bases remained unmatched. CDR1 and CDR2 (germline): SNHLY, FYNNEI. What was sequenced was blood. The origin of this receptor is a man younger than 35 in good health. The chain is built from TRBV2 and TRBJ1-6, with TRBD1 matching over 7 bases. CDR3 residues: CASSGDRVNNSPLHF. The CDR3 nucleotides are TGTGCCAGCAGTGGCGACAGGGTCAATAATTCACCCCTCCACTTT.